This T cell receptor (beta chain) was recorded in a study of cytomegalovirus exposure and HLA in healthy donors. The PCR was carried out with 60 Vbeta primers and 13 Jbeta primers. Original handling: Later, an analysis found some 80 million unique TCR beta chains, and some 10 million of these were shared. Measured with immunoSEQ multiplex PCR; TCRdb has only the in-frame clones, and not every one. That table is the source of V, J and clone size, and D and trimming were worked out from the DNA. Of 150,000 to 200,000 clones in the sample, around 77% were seen once. The CDR3 length is 17 residues. The trim removed 1 base at V and 2 bases at J, leaving 7 bases unmatched. Germline values: CDR1 SEHNR, CDR2 FQNEAQ (reference sequence).

The clonotype originates from a woman in her twenties or thirties in good health and CMV-seropositive. Material for sequencing was PBMCs. The genes are TRBV7-9 and TRBJ1-5; 8 positions match TRBD1. The CDR3 region has the DNA TGTGCCAGCAGCTTAGGGACAGGGCGGGAAGGCAATCAGCCCCAGCATTTT. Translation gives CASSLGTGREGNQPQHF.